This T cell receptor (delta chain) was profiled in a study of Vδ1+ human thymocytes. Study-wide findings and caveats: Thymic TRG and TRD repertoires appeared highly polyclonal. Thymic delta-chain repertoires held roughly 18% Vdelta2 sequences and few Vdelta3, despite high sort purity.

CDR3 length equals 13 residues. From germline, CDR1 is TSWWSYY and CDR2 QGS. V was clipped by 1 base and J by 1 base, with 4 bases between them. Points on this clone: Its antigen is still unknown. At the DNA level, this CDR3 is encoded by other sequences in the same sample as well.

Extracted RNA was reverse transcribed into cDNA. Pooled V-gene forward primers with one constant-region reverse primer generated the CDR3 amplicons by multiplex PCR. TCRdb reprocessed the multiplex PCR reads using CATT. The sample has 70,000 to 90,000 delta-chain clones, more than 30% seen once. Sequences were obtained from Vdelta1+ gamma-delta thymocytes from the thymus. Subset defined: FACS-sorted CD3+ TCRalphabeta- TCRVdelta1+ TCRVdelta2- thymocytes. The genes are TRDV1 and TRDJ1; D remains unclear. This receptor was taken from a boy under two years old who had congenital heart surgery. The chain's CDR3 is CALGERGTDKLIF. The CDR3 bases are TGTGCTCTTGGGGAACGCGGCACCGATAAACTCATCTTT.